Each of the 15 T cell receptor beta chains below was sequenced from the same sample in a study of T cells expressing NK-cell markers. For each CDR3 protein, TCRdb gives one entry from its re-call of the 5' RACE reads, without DNA. This sample carries about 550,000 distinct CDR3 sequences, with around 4% going to the ten biggest clones. What was sequenced was blood T cells: a sorted CD56 or NKG2C T cell subset, CD4+ or CD8+ T cells, or bulk PBMC T cells (not recorded which). These receptors originate from a man aged 18 to 29 in good health.

The chain combines TRBV5-1 with TRBJ2-3; with no DNA, the TCRdb D assignment of TRBD1 cannot be verified. CDR3 length equals 15 residues. Germline assignment: CDR1 SGHRS and CDR2 YFSETQ. This CDR3 is CASSASGPRADTQYF.

This chain connects TRBV7-8 to TRBJ2-7; TCRdb designates TRBD2, a call that cannot be tested without DNA. CDR3 length: 16 residues. Germline-derived CDR1 and CDR2 are SGHVS and FQNEAQ. The chain's CDR3 is CASSLRGLAGVAEQYF.

The V call is TRBV12-3 or TRBV12-4, the J call TRBJ1-2; TCRdb calls TRBD1, which cannot be checked without DNA. The CDR3 is made up of 13 amino acids. The CDR3 loop reads CASTRTERNGYTF.

V usage is TRBV12-3 or TRBV12-4 and J usage is TRBJ1-1; the TCRdb call, TRBD1, lacks DNA for checking. This CDR3 contains 16 residues. The chain's CDR3 is CASSLEHAGPNTEAFF.

V usage is TRBV20-1 and J usage is TRBJ2-3. CDR1 and CDR2 (germline): DFQATT, SNEGSKA (reference sequence). The CDR3 spans 13 residues. The CDR3 sequence is CSASQSALDTQYF.

V and J are TRBV12-3 or TRBV12-4 and TRBJ2-1; the D call from TCRdb, TRBD2, cannot be confirmed without DNA. The CDR3 runs to 13 residues. CDR3 amino acids: CASSPHGSHEQFF.

J is TRBJ1-4 and V is TRBV7-9. Germline values: CDR1 SEHNR, CDR2 FQNEAQ (reference sequence). The CDR3 is made up of 15 amino acids. CDR3: CASSSLGIDVEKLFF.

The chain has TRBV20-1 and TRBJ2-3; TCRdb names TRBD2, which stays unverified in the absence of DNA. The CDR3 is 15 amino acids. Germline lookup yields CDR1 DFQATT and CDR2 SNEGSKA (reference sequence). CDR3 sequence reads: CSARDLREGRDTQYF.

CDR3 protein: CASSPGQGVPYEQYF. The gene calls are TRBV7-7 and TRBJ2-7; TCRdb outputs TRBD1, but without DNA this stays unchecked. The germline CDR1 and CDR2 sequences are SSHAT and FNYEAQ (reference sequence). This CDR3 has 15 residues.

The chain combines TRBV7-2 with TRBJ2-7; TCRdb proposes TRBD1, but this gene call is untestable without DNA. The CDR3 runs to 15 residues. Per the germline V gene, CDR1 is SGHTA and CDR2 is FQGNSA. The CDR3 loop reads CASSVAQDRGYEQYF.

This chain connects TRBV5-1 to TRBJ1-1; as DNA is missing, the TRBD1 call by TCRdb cannot be tested. The CDR3 covers 14 residues. Germline V lookup: CDR1 SGHRS, CDR2 YFSETQ. The CDR3 sequence: CASSHRGSETEAFF.

V gene TRBV4-1 combines with J gene TRBJ2-7; the D gene TCRdb calls, TRBD1, cannot be checked with no DNA. The CDR3 consists of 15 residues. Germline CDR1 reads MGHRA; CDR2 reads YSYEKL. This chain's CDR3 is CASSQVGLGHYEQYF.

The V and J genes are TRBV7-3 and TRBJ2-3; TCRdb's D gene call, TRBD1, goes unchecked for lack of DNA. CDR3 length equals 13 residues. Germline-derived CDR1 and CDR2 are SGHTA and FQGTGA. CDR3 sequence: CASSLSPGDTQYF.

This chain uses TRBV5-1 with TRBJ2-1; TCRdb gives TRBD1 as the D gene, but with no DNA this cannot be confirmed. The CDR3 length is 17 residues. Germline V gene sequence: CDR1 SGHRS, CDR2 YFSETQ. This CDR3 is CASSLFSSGAGYNEQFF. The entire variable domain, with the rest obtained from reference TRBV5-1 and TRBJ2-1, is as follows: KAGVTQTPRYLIKTRGQQVTLSCSPISGHRSVSWYQQTPGQGLQFLFEYFSETQRNKGNFPGRFSGRQFSNSRSEMNVSTLELGDSALYLCASSLFSSGAGYNEQFFGPGTRLTVL.

This chain uses TRBV5-5 with TRBJ2-3. This CDR3 has 11 residues. Looked up from germline, CDR1 is SGHKS and CDR2 is YYEKEE (reference sequence). Here the CDR3 reads CASNQGDTQYF.